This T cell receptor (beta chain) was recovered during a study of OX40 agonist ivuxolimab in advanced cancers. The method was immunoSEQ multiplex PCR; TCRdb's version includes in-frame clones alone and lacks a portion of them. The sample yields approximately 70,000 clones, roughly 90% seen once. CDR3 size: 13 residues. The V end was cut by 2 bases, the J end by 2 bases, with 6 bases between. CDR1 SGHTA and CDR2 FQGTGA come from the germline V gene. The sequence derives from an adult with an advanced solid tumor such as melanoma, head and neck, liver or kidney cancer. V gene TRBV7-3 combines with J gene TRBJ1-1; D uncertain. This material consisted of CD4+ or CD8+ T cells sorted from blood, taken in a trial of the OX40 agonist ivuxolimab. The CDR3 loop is CASSLRGNTEAFF. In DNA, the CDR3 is TGTGCCAGCAGCTTACGGGGTAACACTGAAGCTTTCTTT.